This TCR beta chain was sequenced during a study of T cell responses to AZD1222 COVID-19 vaccine. On the study more broadly: Some second doses came at about 4 weeks and others at about 12 weeks; these were pooled.

Using immunoSEQ multiplex PCR, the repertoire was profiled, and TCRdb retains in-frame clones only, with some absent. This table has some 130,000 clones, 90% to 95% appearing once. Germline loops: CDR1 WNHNN, CDR2 SYGVQD (reference sequence). J was trimmed by 4 bases and V by 6 bases; bases with no gene match: 8. This CDR3 has 16 residues. With respect to this clone: Its antigen is unknown.

Whole-study results and caveats: Dominant CD4 TCR responses targeted spike regions 160-218 and 743-854. Clonal diversity was possibly underestimated, and the donors were mostly white British, with more females. In all cases, repertoires were sampled only after the peak T cell response.

The starting material was peripheral blood, obtained on day 0 of AZD1222 vaccination. The sequence was obtained from an adult in good health. This chain links TRBV10-1 with TRBJ1-5; 11 nucleotides line up with TRBD1. The CDR3 DNA reads as TGCGCCAGCAGCGCCGGGACAGGGGGGAAAAATCAGCCCCAGCATTTT. As protein: CASSAGTGGKNQPQHF.